Listed here are 31 T cell receptor beta chains from one sample, sequenced in a study of T cell responses to AZD1222 COVID-19 vaccine. TCRdb's copy holds only in-frame clones and misses some; the assay was immunoSEQ multiplex PCR. This sample has some 200,000 clones, with about 92% found just once. The input for sequencing was peripheral blood, taken on day 0 of AZD1222 vaccination. These receptors came from an adult in good health.

This chain joins TRBV6-5 and TRBJ2-2; 8 bases fit TRBD2. J was trimmed by 7 bases and V by 0 bases; bases with no gene match: 7. CDR1 MNHEY and CDR2 SVGAGI come from the germline V gene. The length of the CDR3 is 16 residues. CDR3 in amino acids: CASSYSSGGIGGELFF. CDR3 coding DNA: TGTGCCAGCAGTTACTCGAGCGGGGGTATAGGCGGGGAGCTGTTTTTT.

The chain joins TRBV2 to TRBJ1-2; unclear D gene. This CDR3 spans 11 amino acids. The V end lost 3 bases, the J end lost 4 bases, and 3 bases lay between the germline ends. Per the germline V gene, CDR1 is SNHLY and CDR2 is FYNNEI. The CDR3 is CASSEFYGYTF. The DNA for the CDR3 is TGTGCCAGCAGTGAGTTCTATGGCTACACCTTC.

The genes are TRBV9 and TRBJ2-7; D is possibly TRBD2 (6 bases). CDR1 and CDR2 (germline): SGDLS, YYNGEE. V lost 4 bases and J 3 bases, leaving 14 bases between the germline ends. This CDR3 region has 14 residues. The CDR3 DNA is TGTGCCAGCAGCCCCTCCGGGACTCTCTACGAGCAGTACTTC. Encoded protein: CASSPSGTLYEQYF. Complete variable domain (other parts from reference TRBV9 and TRBJ2-7): DSGVTQTPKHLITATGQRVTLRCSPRSGDLSVYWYQQSLDQGLQFLIQYYNGEERAKGNILERFSAQQFPDLHSELNLSSLELGDSALYFCASSPSGTLYEQYFGPGTRLTVT.

The count of this clone is one. The gene calls are TRBV2 and TRBJ2-7; no clear D gene. Germline values: CDR1 SNHLY, CDR2 FYNNEI. V was clipped by 3 bases and J by 0 bases, with 12 bases between them. The CDR3 runs to 15 residues. The CDR3 DNA follows: TGTGCCAGCAGTGATGGGCACCTTCGCTCCTACGAGCAGTACTTC. It codes for CASSDGHLRSYEQYF.

The rearrangement uses TRBV6-4 and TRBJ2-1; a possible D gene is TRBD2 (5 bases). In germline, CDR1 is MRHNA, CDR2 SNTAGT. This CDR3 is built from 15 residues. V was shortened by 6 bases and J by 0 bases, with 12 bases between the two germline ends. CDR3 sequence reads: CASSHDYPSYNEQFF. The CDR3 DNA is TGTGCCAGCAGCCACGACTATCCCTCCTACAATGAGCAGTTCTTC.

The chain recombines TRBV27 with TRBJ1-2, with 9 bases fitting TRBD1. J gave up 2 bases and V 5 bases, and 9 bases lay outside the gene matches. This CDR3 is 16 amino acids long. Per germline, CDR1 MNHEY and CDR2 SMNVEV (reference sequence). The CDR3 DNA reads as TGTGCCAGCAGTCTAGGGACAGGGTTCCTCAACTATGGCTACACCTTC. This encodes CASSLGTGFLNYGYTF.

V usage is TRBV7-8 and J usage is TRBJ1-5, with 8 nucleotides matching TRBD1. This CDR3 region has 16 residues. The J segment lost 0 bases and the V segment lost 5 bases, leaving 6 bases of the junction unmatched. Germline V gene sequence: CDR1 SGHVS, CDR2 FQNEAQ. The CDR3 protein is CASSGPGQGSNQPQHF. The CDR3 DNA sequence: TGTGCCAGCAGCGGTCCCGGACAGGGTAGCAATCAGCCCCAGCATTTT. The full variable domain, its missing parts supplied by reference TRBV7-8 and TRBJ1-5, is GAGVSQSPRYKVAKRGQDVALRCDPISGHVSLFWYQQALGQGPEFLTYFQNEAQLDKSGLPSDRFFAERPEGSVSTLKIQRTQQEDSAVYLCASSGPGQGSNQPQHFGDGTRLSIL.

Regarding this clone: At one end, the junction sequence differs from germline, possibly due to a read error. The chain carries TRBV2 and TRBJ2-7, with 9 bases fitting TRBD2. From germline, CDR1 is SNHLY and CDR2 FYNNEI. The CDR3 runs 12 residues. The CDR3 region has the DNA TGTGCCAGCAGTGAAGCAAGCGGGGGGCTCAGGTTC. Protein product: CASSEASGGLRF. The full variable domain, completed using reference TRBV2 and TRBJ2-7, is EPEVTQTPSHQVTQMGQEVILRCVPISNHLYFYWYRQILGQKVEFLVSFYNNEISEKSEIFDDQFSVERPDGSNFTLKIRSTKLEDSAMYFCASSEASGGLRFGPGTRLTVT.

This clone was recorded once. CDR3 DNA: TGCAGCGTTGAACCGCGTATGAACACTGAAGCTTTCTTT. Protein: CSVEPRMNTEAFF. V gene TRBV29-1 combines with J gene TRBJ1-1; D not resolved. The CDR3 length is 13 residues. CDR1 and CDR2 from the germline V gene are SQVTM and ANQGSEA. V lost 2 bases to trimming and J lost 0 bases, with 7 bases between them.

The DNA of the CDR3 is TGCGCCAGCAGTTTTGACAGGGGGCATAGTTCACCCCTCCACTTT. It yields the protein CASSFDRGHSSPLHF. The V and J genes are TRBV4-1 and TRBJ1-6; 10 nucleotides match TRBD1. The CDR3 runs to 15 residues. Germline loops: CDR1 MGHRA, CDR2 YSYEKL. After removal of 6 bases from V and 9 bases from J, the junction contained 8 bases not matched to a gene.

The chain uses TRBV2 and TRBJ1-1; the match to TRBD1 covers 10 bases. V dropped 2 bases and J dropped 7; count of bases not matched to a gene: 7. Germline V gene lookup returns CDR1 SNHLY and CDR2 FYNNEI. CDR3 length: 15 residues. This chain's CDR3 is CASSELGQGTNEAFF. The CDR3 nucleotides are TGTGCCAGCAGTGAACTGGGACAGGGGACTAATGAAGCTTTCTTT. The variable domain in full, with the rest retrieved from reference TRBV2 and TRBJ1-1, is EPEVTQTPSHQVTQMGQEVILRCVPISNHLYFYWYRQILGQKVEFLVSFYNNEISEKSEIFDDQFSVERPDGSNFTLKIRSTKLEDSAMYFCASSELGQGTNEAFFGQGTRLTVV.

The chain uses TRBV5-1 and TRBJ2-2; 8 nucleotides align to TRBD1. Germline lookup yields CDR1 SGHRS and CDR2 YFSETQ. V trimming: 4 bases; J trimming: 0 bases; junction bases outside the gene matches: 5. The CDR3 sequence is 16 residues long. The CDR3 is CASSEGQGANTGELFF. The CDR3 DNA follows: TGCGCCAGCAGCGAAGGACAGGGTGCGAACACCGGGGAGCTGTTTTTT.

J is TRBJ1-4 and V is TRBV5-4; weak D call: TRBD1 (6 bases). V was pared by 2 bases and J by 8 bases, with 13 bases between. This CDR3 is built from 14 residues. CDR1 SGHNT and CDR2 YYREEE come from the germline V gene (reference sequence). In DNA form, the CDR3 reads TGTGCCAGCAGCTTTAAACAGGGTGAGGAAAAACTGTTTTTT. This sequence encodes CASSFKQGEEKLFF. The whole variable domain, filled in from reference TRBV5-4 and TRBJ1-4, reads ETGVTQSPTHLIKTRGQQVTLRCSSQSGHNTVSWYQQALGQGPQFIFQYYREEENGRGNFPPRFSGLQFPNYSSELNVNALELDDSALYLCASSFKQGEEKLFFGSGTQLSVL.

This chain uses TRBV11-2 with TRBJ1-6; no reliable D call. The V end was cut by 5 bases, the J end by 3 bases, with 11 bases between. This CDR3 is 15 amino acids long. CDR1 is SGHAT, CDR2 FQNNGV, per germline. The CDR3 DNA follows: TGTGCCAGCAGCCCGTCCCTAGGCTATAATTCACCCCTCCACTTT. Translated, it gives CASSPSLGYNSPLHF. The full variable domain, rest sourced from reference TRBV11-2 and TRBJ1-6, is EAGVAQSPRYKIIEKRQSVAFWCNPISGHATLYWYQQILGQGPKLLIQFQNNGVVDDSQLPKDRFSAERLKGVDSTLKIQPAKLEDSAVYLCASSPSLGYNSPLHFGNGTRLTVT.

The genes are TRBV6-5 and TRBJ1-3; D remains ambiguous. V lost 6 bases, J lost 2 bases, and 5 bases lay in between. The CDR3 extends over 12 amino acids. Germline V gene lookup returns CDR1 MNHEY and CDR2 SVGAGI. As DNA, the CDR3 is TGTGCCAGCAGGGGAACTGGAAACACCATATATTTT. Protein product: CASRGTGNTIYF.

V is TRBV29-1 and J is TRBJ1-3; D is unclear. Germline V gene lookup returns CDR1 SQVTM and CDR2 ANQGSEA. The V end lost 5 bases, the J end lost 2 bases, and 4 bases lay between the germline ends. This CDR3 contains 11 residues. The CDR3 DNA sequence: TGCAGCGTTAGAACTGGAAACACCATATATTTT. This sequence encodes CSVRTGNTIYF.

This rearrangement joins TRBV9 to TRBJ1-3, with 8 bases aligning to TRBD1. The CDR3 spans 16 residues. Looked up from germline, CDR1 is SGDLS and CDR2 is YYNGEE. V gave up 4 bases and J gave up 2 bases; unmatched junction bases: 8. The CDR3 region is CASSPMDRVAGNTIYF. The CDR3 bases are TGTGCCAGCAGCCCCATGGACAGGGTAGCTGGAAACACCATATATTTT.

The rearrangement links TRBV13 to TRBJ2-6; TRBD1 agrees at 10 bases. The CDR3 extends over 18 amino acids. CDR1 is PRHDT and CDR2 is FYEKMQ in the germline V gene (reference sequence). Trimming at V came to 3 bases and at J to 2 bases, leaving 7 bases not matched to a gene. The chain's CDR3 is CASSFTGTGEAGANVLTF. In nucleotides, the CDR3 is TGTGCCAGCAGCTTCACCGGGACAGGGGAGGCTGGGGCCAACGTCCTGACTTTC.

The chain carries TRBV18 and TRBJ2-7, with TRBD2 as a possible D gene (5 bases). Trimming took off 1 base at V and 0 bases at J, with 10 bases between the two ends. CDR1 is KGHSH, CDR2 LQKENI, per germline. This CDR3 region has 15 residues. The DNA for the CDR3 is TGTGCCAGCTCACCACGGACTGGTGTCTCCTACGAGCAGTACTTC. It specifies CASSPRTGVSYEQYF.

The genes are TRBV27 and TRBJ2-2; TRBD2 agrees at 8 bases. From germline, CDR1 is MNHEY and CDR2 SMNVEV (reference sequence). With V trimmed by 3 bases and J by 7 bases, 16 bases remained unmatched. The CDR3 runs to 18 residues. The CDR3 coding sequence is TGTGCCAGCAGTTTTCTTGCCCCAACCGGGGGGGCCGACGGGGAGCTGTTTTTT. This encodes CASSFLAPTGGADGELFF.

This chain connects TRBV5-1 to TRBJ2-1; D is uncertain. This CDR3 comprises 15 residues. V was clipped by 0 bases and J by 4 bases, with 11 bases between them. The V gene's germline CDR1 is SGHRS and CDR2 YFSETQ. For the CDR3, the DNA is TGCGCCAGCAGCTTGGGAGCTTCCCCGTACAATGAGCAGTTCTTC. Encoded protein: CASSLGASPYNEQFF.

The rearrangement joins TRBV30 to TRBJ2-2; D call uncertain. CDR1 and CDR2 from the germline V gene are GTSNPN and SVGIG (reference sequence). This CDR3 comprises 13 residues. V was cut by 3 bases and J by 6 bases, with 11 bases left in between. The CDR3: CAWRQIPAGELFF. CDR3 bases: TGTGCCTGGAGGCAAATCCCGGCCGGGGAGCTGTTTTTT.

This clone was counted once. The V call is TRBV19, the J call TRBJ1-6; D is unclear. The V and J ends lost 5 bases and 6 bases respectively, with 5 bases between them. The CDR3 length is 12 residues. Germline-derived CDR1 and CDR2 are LNHDA and SQIVND (reference sequence). The CDR3 reads CASSLRNSPLHF. The CDR3 coding sequence is TGTGCCAGTAGTCTTCGTAATTCACCCCTCCACTTT.

J is TRBJ1-2 and V is TRBV4-1, with a tentative D call TRBD1 (6 bases). The germline V gene has CDR1 MGHRA and CDR2 YSYEKL. This CDR3 has 15 residues. The CDR3 region has the DNA TGCGTCCTGGTACCCAGGGGAGCTTCATTCTTTGGCTACACCTTC. Its translation: CVLVPRGASFFGYTF.

This clone was seen only a few times. The CDR3 spells CASAGLVSYEQYF. The CDR3 DNA follows: TGTGCCAGCGCCGGGTTAGTCTCCTACGAGCAGTACTTC. V is TRBV18 and J is TRBJ2-7; D remains ambiguous. CDR3 length equals 13 residues. V was cut by 8 bases and J by 0 bases, with 11 bases left in between. The germline V gene encodes CDR1 KGHSH and CDR2 LQKENI.

The count of this clone is one. This rearrangement joins TRBV27 to TRBJ2-2; D is unresolved. The CDR3 sequence is 14 residues long. The germline gives CDR1 MNHEY, CDR2 SMNVEV (reference sequence). V lost 3 bases and J 1 base, leaving 6 bases between the germline ends. The CDR3 nucleotides are TGTGCCAGCAGTTTCTCGGAGAACACCGGGGAGCTGTTTTTT. Its protein product is CASSFSENTGELFF.

This chain joins TRBV28 and TRBJ1-1; D perhaps matches TRBD1 (5 bases). Germline loops: CDR1 MDHEN, CDR2 SYDVKM. The CDR3 covers 16 residues. Trimming cost V 7 bases and J 1 base, with 19 bases left between them. The CDR3 is CASTNSGGRANTEAFF. CDR3 sequence (DNA): TGTGCCAGCACCAACTCCGGGGGAAGGGCGAACACTGAAGCTTTCTTT. The full variable domain, completed using reference TRBV28 and TRBJ1-1, is DVKVTQSSRYLVKRTGEKVFLECVQDMDHENMFWYRQDPGLGLRLIYFSYDVKMKEKGDIPEGYSVSREKKERFSLILESASTNQTSMYLCASTNSGGRANTEAFFGQGTRLTVV.

The sample holds a few counts of this clone. The chain carries TRBV3-1 (or the pseudogene TRBV3-2) and TRBJ2-7; 11 bases map to TRBD1. CDR1 is LGHDT, CDR2 YNNKEL, per germline (reference sequence). This CDR3 is built from 15 residues. Trimming took 2 bases from V and 5 from J; bases not matched to a gene: 5. CDR3 sequence (DNA): TGTGCCAGCAGCCAATGGACAGGGGGCAGCGACGAGCAGTACTTC. Its translation is CASSQWTGGSDEQYF.

The chain has TRBV7-8 and TRBJ1-3, with D perhaps TRBD1 (6 bases). Deletions cut 5 bases from V and 1 base from J, with 18 bases between. The CDR3 runs 17 residues. Germline loops: CDR1 SGHVS, CDR2 FQNEAQ. CDR3 DNA sequence: TGTGCCAGCAGCATCAATTCGAACAGGGTTTCTGGAAACACCATATATTTT. Translation gives CASSINSNRVSGNTIYF.

The chain links TRBV10-3 to TRBJ2-7; 8 bases are a match to TRBD2. Trimming removed 1 base from V and 6 bases from J; junction bases left unmatched: 5. Germline values: CDR1 ENHRY, CDR2 SYGVKD. This CDR3 is 14 amino acids long. DNA of the CDR3: TGTGCCATCAGTGAGTTAGCGGGAAGCGGCGAGCAGTACTTC. Its translation is CAISELAGSGEQYF.

Many counts were recorded for this clone. CDR3 bases: TGCGCCAGCAGCCAAGTCGCACAGGCGGCCTACGAGCAGTACTTC. Amino acid sequence: CASSQVAQAAYEQYF. The gene calls are TRBV4-1 and TRBJ2-7; possibly TRBD1 for D (5 bases). The CDR3 sequence is 15 residues long. V lost 1 base and J 2 bases, leaving 12 bases between the germline ends. The germline CDR1 and CDR2 sequences are MGHRA and YSYEKL.